The T cell receptor beta chain described here comes from a study of control samples from healthy donors and cancer patients. Trimming removed 3 bases from V and 2 bases from J; junction bases left unmatched: 2. Per germline, CDR1 LNHDA and CDR2 SQIVND (reference sequence). CDR3 length equals 15 residues. Sequenced by immunoSEQ multiplex PCR; TCRdb stores in-frame clones only, minus some. Of 150,000 to 180,000 clones in the sample, over 85% were seen once. This sequence originates from a middle-aged man in good health. Sequencing input: blood. The chain links TRBV19 to TRBJ1-5; 9 bases map to TRBD1. The CDR3 loop is CASSITGGGNQPQHF. The CDR3, as DNA: TGTGCCAGTAGTATCACAGGGGGCGGCAATCAGCCCCAGCATTTT.